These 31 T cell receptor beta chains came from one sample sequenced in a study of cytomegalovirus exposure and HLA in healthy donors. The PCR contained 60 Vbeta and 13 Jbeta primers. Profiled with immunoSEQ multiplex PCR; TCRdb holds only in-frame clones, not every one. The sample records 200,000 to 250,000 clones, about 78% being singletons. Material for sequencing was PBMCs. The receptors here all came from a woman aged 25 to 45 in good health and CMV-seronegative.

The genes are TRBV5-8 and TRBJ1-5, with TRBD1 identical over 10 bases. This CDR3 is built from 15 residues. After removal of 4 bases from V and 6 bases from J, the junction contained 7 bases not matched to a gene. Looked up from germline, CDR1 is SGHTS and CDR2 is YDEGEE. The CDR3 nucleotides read TGTGCCAGCAGCCCGGGACAGGGGCAAGGTCAGCCCCAGCATTTT. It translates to CASSPGQGQGQPQHF.

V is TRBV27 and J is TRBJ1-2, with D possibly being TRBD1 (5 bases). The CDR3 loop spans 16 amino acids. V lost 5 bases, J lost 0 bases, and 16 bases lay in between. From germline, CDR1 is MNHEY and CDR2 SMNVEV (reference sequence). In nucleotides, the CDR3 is TGTGCCAGCAGTAAAAAGGGGAAAAACCCTAACTATGGCTACACCTTC. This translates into CASSKKGKNPNYGYTF.

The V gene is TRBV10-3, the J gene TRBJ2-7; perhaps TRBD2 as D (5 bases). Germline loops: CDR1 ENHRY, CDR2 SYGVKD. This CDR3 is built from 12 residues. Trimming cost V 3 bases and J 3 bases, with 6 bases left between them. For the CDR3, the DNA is TGTGCCATCAGTGATCGGGGCTACGAGCAGTACTTC. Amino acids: CAISDRGYEQYF.

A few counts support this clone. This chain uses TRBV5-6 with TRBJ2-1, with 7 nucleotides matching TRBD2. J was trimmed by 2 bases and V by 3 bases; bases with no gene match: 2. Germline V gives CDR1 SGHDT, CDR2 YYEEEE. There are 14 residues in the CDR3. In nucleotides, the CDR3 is TGTGCCAGCAGCTGGGGACTACCCTACAATGAGCAGTTCTTC. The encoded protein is CASSWGLPYNEQFF.

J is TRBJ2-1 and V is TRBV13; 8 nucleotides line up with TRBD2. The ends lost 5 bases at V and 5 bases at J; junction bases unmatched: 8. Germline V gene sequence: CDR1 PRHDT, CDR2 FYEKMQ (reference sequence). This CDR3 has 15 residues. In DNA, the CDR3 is TGTGCCAGCAGCCCCCAGCGGGAGAATCACAATGAGCAGTTCTTC. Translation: CASSPQRENHNEQFF.

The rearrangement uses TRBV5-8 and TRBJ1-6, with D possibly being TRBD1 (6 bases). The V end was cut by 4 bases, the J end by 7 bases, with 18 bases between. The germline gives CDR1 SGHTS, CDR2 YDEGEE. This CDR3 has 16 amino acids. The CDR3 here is CASSPPMGAENSPLHF. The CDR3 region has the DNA TGTGCCAGCAGCCCCCCGATGGGGGCCGAGAATTCACCCCTCCACTTT.

Written as DNA, the CDR3 is TGTGCCAGTAGTATAAGGGGACAGTTTGTCTCCGGGGCCAACGTCCTGACTTTC. It translates to CASSIRGQFVSGANVLTF. The chain employs TRBV19 and TRBJ2-6, with 7 bases matching TRBD1. The V gene's germline CDR1 is LNHDA and CDR2 SQIVND (reference sequence). V lost 2 bases, J lost 4 bases, and 11 bases stayed unmatched. The CDR3 has 18 residues.

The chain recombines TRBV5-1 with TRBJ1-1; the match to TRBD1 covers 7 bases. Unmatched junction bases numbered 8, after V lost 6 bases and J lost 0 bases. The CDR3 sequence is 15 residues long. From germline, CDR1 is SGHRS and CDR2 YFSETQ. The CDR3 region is CASKGQTRLNTEAFF. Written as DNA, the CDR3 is TGCGCCAGCAAGGGACAGACAAGGTTGAACACTGAAGCTTTCTTT.

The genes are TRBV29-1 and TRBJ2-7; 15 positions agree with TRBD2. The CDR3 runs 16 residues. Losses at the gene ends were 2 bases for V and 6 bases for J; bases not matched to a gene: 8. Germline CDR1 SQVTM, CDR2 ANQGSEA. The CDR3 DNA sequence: TGCAGCGTTGAACGCGGACTAGCGGGAGGGTTTGCCGAGCAGTACTTC. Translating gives CSVERGLAGGFAEQYF.

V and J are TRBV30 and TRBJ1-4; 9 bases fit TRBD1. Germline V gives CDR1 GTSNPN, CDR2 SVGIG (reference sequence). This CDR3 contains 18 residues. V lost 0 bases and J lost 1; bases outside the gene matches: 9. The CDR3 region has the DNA TGTGCCTGGAGTGTACAGGGGACAGGGTACAGAACTAATGAAAAACTGTTTTTT. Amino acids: CAWSVQGTGYRTNEKLFF.

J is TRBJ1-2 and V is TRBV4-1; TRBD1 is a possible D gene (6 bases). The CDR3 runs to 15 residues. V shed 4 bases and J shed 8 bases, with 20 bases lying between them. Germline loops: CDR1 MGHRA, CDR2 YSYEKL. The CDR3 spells CASSRGEGGTRGYTF. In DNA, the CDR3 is TGCGCCAGCAGCCGGGGGGAGGGGGGGACTCGAGGCTACACCTTC.

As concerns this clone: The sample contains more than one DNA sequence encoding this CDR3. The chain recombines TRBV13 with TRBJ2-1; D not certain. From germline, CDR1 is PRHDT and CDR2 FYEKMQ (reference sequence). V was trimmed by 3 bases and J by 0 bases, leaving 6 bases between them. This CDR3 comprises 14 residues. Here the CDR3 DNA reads TGTGCCAGCAGCTTGGTCAGCTCCTACAATGAGCAGTTCTTC. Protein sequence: CASSLVSSYNEQFF. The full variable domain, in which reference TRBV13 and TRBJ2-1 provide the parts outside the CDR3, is AAGVIQSPRHLIKEKRETATLKCYPIPRHDTVYWYQQGPGQDPQFLISFYEKMQSDKGSIPDRFSAQQFSDYHSELNMSSLELGDSALYFCASSLVSSYNEQFFGPGTRLTVL.

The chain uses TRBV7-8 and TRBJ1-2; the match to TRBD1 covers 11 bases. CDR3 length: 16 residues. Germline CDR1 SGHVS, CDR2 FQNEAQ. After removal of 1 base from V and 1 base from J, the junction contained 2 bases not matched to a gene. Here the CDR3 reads CASSLVGQGVNYGYTF. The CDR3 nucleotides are TGTGCCAGCAGCTTAGTGGGACAGGGGGTTAACTATGGCTACACCTTC.

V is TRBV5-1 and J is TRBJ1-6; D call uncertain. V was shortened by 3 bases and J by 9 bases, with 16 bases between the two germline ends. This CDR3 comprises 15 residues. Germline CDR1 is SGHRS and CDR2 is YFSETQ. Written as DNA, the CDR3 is TGCGCCAGCAGCTCCCTTAGTCCTAACGGTTCACCCCTCCACTTT. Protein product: CASSSLSPNGSPLHF.

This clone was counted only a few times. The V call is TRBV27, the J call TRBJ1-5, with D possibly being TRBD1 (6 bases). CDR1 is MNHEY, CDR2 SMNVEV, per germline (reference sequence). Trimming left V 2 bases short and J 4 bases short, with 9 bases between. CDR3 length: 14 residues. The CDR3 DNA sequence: TGTGCCAGCAGTTTAATGGGGGCGAATCAGCCCCAGCATTTT. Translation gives CASSLMGANQPQHF.

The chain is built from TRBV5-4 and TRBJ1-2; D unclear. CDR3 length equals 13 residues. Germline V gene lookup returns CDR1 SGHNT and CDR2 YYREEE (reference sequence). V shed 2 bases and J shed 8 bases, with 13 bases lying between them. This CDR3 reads CASSLASFLGYTF. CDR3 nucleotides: TGTGCCAGCAGCTTAGCCTCCTTTCTGGGCTACACCTTC.

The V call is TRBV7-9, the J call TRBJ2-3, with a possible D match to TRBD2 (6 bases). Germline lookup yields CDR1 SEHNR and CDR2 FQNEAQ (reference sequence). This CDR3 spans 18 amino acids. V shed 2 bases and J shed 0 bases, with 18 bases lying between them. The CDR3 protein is CASSLRLGGGVSTDTQYF. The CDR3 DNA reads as TGTGCCAGCAGCTTAAGGTTGGGTGGCGGGGTTAGCACAGATACGCAGTATTTT.

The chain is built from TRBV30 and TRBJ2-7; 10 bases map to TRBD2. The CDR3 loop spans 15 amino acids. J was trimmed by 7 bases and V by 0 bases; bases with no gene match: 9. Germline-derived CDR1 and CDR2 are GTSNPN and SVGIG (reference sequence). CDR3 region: CAWSVQAGGTEEQYF. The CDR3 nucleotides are TGTGCCTGGAGTGTACAAGCGGGGGGGACAGAAGAGCAGTACTTC.

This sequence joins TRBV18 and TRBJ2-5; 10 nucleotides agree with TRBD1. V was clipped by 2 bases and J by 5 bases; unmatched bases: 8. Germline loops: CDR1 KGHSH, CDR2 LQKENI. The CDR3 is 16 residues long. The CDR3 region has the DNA TGTGCCAGCTCACCAGCCCGGGACAGGGGAGTGGAGACCCAGTACTTC. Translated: CASSPARDRGVETQYF.

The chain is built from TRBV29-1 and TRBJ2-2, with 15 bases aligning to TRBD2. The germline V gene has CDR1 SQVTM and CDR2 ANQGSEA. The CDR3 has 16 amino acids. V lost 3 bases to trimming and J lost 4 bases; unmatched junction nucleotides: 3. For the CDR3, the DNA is TGCAGCGTTGATGGACTAGCGGGAGGGCCCACCGGGGAGCTGTTTTTT. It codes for CSVDGLAGGPTGELFF.

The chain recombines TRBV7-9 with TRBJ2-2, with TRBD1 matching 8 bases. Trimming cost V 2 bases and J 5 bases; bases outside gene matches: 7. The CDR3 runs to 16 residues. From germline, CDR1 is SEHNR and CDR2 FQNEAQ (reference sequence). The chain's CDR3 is CASSLLWTGSTGELFF. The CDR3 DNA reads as TGTGCCAGCAGCTTATTGTGGACAGGGAGTACCGGGGAGCTGTTTTTT.

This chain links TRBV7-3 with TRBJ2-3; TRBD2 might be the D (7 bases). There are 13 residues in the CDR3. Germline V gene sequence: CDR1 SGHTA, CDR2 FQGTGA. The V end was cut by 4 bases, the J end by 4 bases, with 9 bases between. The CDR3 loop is CASSWGGPDTQYF. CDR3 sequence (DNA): TGTGCCAGCAGCTGGGGGGGGCCAGATACGCAGTATTTT.

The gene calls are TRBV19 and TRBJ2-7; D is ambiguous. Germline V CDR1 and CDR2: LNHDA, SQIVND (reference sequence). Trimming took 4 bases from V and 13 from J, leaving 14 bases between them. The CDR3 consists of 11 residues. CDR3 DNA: TGTGCCAGTAGTAACTACGGGTCCCACTACTTC. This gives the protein CASSNYGSHYF.

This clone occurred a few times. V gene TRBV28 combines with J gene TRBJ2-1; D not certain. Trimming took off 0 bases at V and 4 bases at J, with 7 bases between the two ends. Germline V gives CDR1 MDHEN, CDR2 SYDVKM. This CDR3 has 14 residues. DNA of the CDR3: TGTGCCAGCAGTTTATGGGGCTCGTACAATGAGCAGTTCTTC. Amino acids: CASSLWGSYNEQFF.

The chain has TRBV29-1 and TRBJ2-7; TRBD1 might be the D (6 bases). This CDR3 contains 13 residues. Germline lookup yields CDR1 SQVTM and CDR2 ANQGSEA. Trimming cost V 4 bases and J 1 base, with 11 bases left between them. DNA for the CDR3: TGCAGCGTTGTGCCAGGGGTATCCTACGAGCAGTACTTC. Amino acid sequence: CSVVPGVSYEQYF.

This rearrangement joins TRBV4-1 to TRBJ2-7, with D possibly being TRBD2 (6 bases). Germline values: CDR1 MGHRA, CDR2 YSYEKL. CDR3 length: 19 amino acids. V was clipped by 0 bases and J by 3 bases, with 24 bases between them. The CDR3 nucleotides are TGCGCCAGCAGCCAAGACCCCTCGTACACCTCCGAGGACTACTACGAGCAGTACTTC. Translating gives CASSQDPSYTSEDYYEQYF.

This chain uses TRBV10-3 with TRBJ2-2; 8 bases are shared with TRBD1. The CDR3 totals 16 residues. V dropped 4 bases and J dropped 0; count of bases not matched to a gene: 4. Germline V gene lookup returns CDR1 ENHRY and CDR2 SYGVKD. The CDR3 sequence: CAISGGQGSNTGELFF. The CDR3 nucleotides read TGTGCCATCAGTGGCGGACAGGGCTCGAACACCGGGGAGCTGTTTTTT.

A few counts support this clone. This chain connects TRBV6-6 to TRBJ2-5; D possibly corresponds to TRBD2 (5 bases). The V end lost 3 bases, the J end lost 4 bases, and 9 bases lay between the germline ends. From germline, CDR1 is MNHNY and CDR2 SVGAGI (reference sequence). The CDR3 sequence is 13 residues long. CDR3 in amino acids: CASSYRGIETQYF. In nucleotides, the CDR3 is TGTGCCAGCAGTTATCGGGGTATAGAGACCCAGTACTTC.

DNA of the CDR3: TGTGCCAGCAGCTTAAACCAGGGCCTTTACGAGCAGTACTTC. The encoded protein is CASSLNQGLYEQYF. The J gene is TRBJ2-7, the V gene TRBV7-9; TRBD1 is a possible D gene (5 bases). V gave up 2 bases and J gave up 4 bases, with 12 bases separating them. The CDR3 is 14 amino acids. The germline V gene encodes CDR1 SEHNR and CDR2 FQNEAQ (reference sequence).

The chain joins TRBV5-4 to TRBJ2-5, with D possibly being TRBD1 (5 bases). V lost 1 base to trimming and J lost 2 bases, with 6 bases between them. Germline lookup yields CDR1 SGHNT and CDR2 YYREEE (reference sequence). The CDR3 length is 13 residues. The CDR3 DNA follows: TGTGCCAGCAGCTTGAGGGGTCAAGAGACCCAGTACTTC. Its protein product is CASSLRGQETQYF.

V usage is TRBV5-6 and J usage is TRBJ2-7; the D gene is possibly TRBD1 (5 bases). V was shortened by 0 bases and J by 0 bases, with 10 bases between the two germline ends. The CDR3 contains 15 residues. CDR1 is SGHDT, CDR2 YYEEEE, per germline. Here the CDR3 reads CASSLAGSSSYEQYF. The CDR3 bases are TGTGCCAGCAGCTTGGCAGGGTCGAGCTCCTACGAGCAGTACTTC.